This T cell receptor beta chain was found in a study of Tregs in tolerant kidney transplant recipients. Turning to the study itself: CD4+CD25+CD127- cells came from approximately three-day belatacept mixed lymphocyte reactions, some with approximately five-day graft donor restimulation.

On this clone itself: Its antigen is currently unknown.

Produced via immunoSEQ multiplex PCR; TCRdb's table is partial and in-frame only. The sample gives about 11,000 clones, under 95% of which show up once; 6% is in the top ten. V was shortened by 5 bases and J by 8 bases, with 20 bases between the two germline ends. The germline V gene has CDR1 SGHAT and CDR2 FQNNGV. The CDR3 length is 15 residues. The J gene is TRBJ2-3, the V gene TRBV11-2; D perhaps matches TRBD2 (6 bases). The sample in question was Tregs from blood cultured with allogeneic cells, obtained before the transplant. The TCR comes from a human patient who received a combined kidney and bone marrow transplant. CDR3 amino acids: CASSRGTLGGGTQYF. CDR3 nucleotide sequence: TGTGCCAGCAGCCGAGGGACTCTCGGGGGTGGTACGCAGTATTTT.